This TCR beta chain comes out of a study of blood T cell repertoires in COVID-19. Study overall: The United States, Italy and Spain provided the acute and convalescent COVID-19 samples.

In the study's own analysis: Estimation of nucleated cell counts relied on the amplification of reference gene primers. TCRdb's copy holds only in-frame clones and misses some; the assay was immunoSEQ multiplex PCR. V and J calls and clone size are as listed in that table; D and trimming were resolved from the DNA. The sample has some 70,000 clones, 65% to 85% seen once. Seattle cases were enrolled at active infection and followed longitudinally. Sequencing was performed on peripheral blood. The receptor comes from a man aged 50 to 59 with COVID-19, enrolled during active disease.

CDR3 residues: CAISLGERDTGELFF. The CDR3 bases are TGTGCCATCAGCCTAGGAGAGAGGGACACCGGGGAGCTGTTTTTT. This rearrangement joins TRBV10-3 to TRBJ2-2, with D maybe TRBD2 (5 bases). CDR1 is ENHRY and CDR2 is SYGVKD in the germline V gene. The V end was cut by 6 bases, the J end by 3 bases, with 14 bases between. The CDR3 runs to 15 residues.